This TCR beta chain was found in a study of CD8 T cells in ankylosing spondylitis. Germline lookup yields CDR1 SQVTM and CDR2 ANQGSEA. The CDR3 length is 13 residues. The ends were cut back, 7 bases at V and 4 bases at J, with 16 bases in the middle. TCRdb processed the 5' RACE reads anew with MiXCR; each CDR3 protein has one entry. The sample lists under 150,000 distinct CDR3 sequences; roughly 7.7% were seen once. The TCR sequence derives from a male donor with ankylosing spondylitis. V is TRBV29-1 and J is TRBJ2-5; D is perhaps TRBD1 (6 bases). Sequencing was performed on synovial fluid, either unsorted or a sorted T cell fraction (not recorded which). The CDR3 DNA is TGCAGCGCCTTACAGGGATTTGGAGAGACCCAGTACTTC. The encoded protein is CSALQGFGETQYF.